The next 4 T cell receptor beta chains were all read from a single sample in a study of a mutant IDH1 vaccine in newly diagnosed glioma. Repertoires were generated with immunoSEQ multiplex PCR, while TCRdb's copy carries only in-frame clones and drops some. The sample includes more than 35,000 clones, 80% to 85% of them seen just once. These receptors' antigens are unknown. Time point denoted: week 35, safety follow-up. Vaccination used 300 ug of mutant IDH1 20-mer peptide per dose, with topical imiquimod. The source material was PBMCs, sampled from a glioma patient whose treatment included an IDH1 peptide vaccine. These TCRs come from a woman aged 40 to 50 with glioma. Some clones in this sample may be carry-over from other donors' samples.

The CDR3 DNA reads TGTGCCAGCAGCTTGGCCGACGAGCAGTACTTC. This codes for CASSLADEQYF. This rearrangement joins TRBV5-6 to TRBJ2-7, with D uncertain. Between the trimmed V and J ends, which lost 0 bases and 5 bases, there was a span of 3 bases. Germline CDR1 reads SGHDT; CDR2 reads YYEEEE. The CDR3 runs to 11 residues.

The chain couples TRBV7-9 to TRBJ2-3; D could derive from TRBD1 or TRBD2 (6 bases each). Between the trimmed V and J ends, which lost 7 bases and 4 bases, there was a span of 15 bases. The germline gives CDR1 SEHNR, CDR2 FQNEAQ (reference sequence). The CDR3 runs 14 residues. The CDR3: CASKWGAGSDTQYF. CDR3 in DNA: TGTGCCAGCAAGTGGGGGGCGGGATCAGATACGCAGTATTTT.

The chain is built from TRBV4-1 and TRBJ2-7; D is possibly TRBD2 (5 bases). The CDR3 covers 14 residues. Germline lookup yields CDR1 MGHRA and CDR2 YSYEKL. Trimming removed 4 bases at V and 6 bases at J, with 16 bases between. CDR3 residues: CASSLMDSDGEQYF. The CDR3 DNA reads as TGCGCCAGCAGCCTTATGGACTCTGACGGCGAGCAGTACTTC.

This clone has only one observation. V usage is TRBV23-1 and J usage is TRBJ1-4, with a possible D match to TRBD1 (5 bases). TRBV23-1 is given ORF status, its function remaining uncertain. V was shortened by 0 bases and J by 0 bases, with 14 bases between the two germline ends. The CDR3 sequence is 18 residues long. Here the CDR3 DNA reads TGCGCCAGCAGTCAATCCGGATCGGGGCGGGCAACTAATGAAAAACTGTTTTTT. It translates to CASSQSGSGRATNEKLFF.